The 3 T cell receptor beta chains below were found in one sample sequenced in a study of T cell repertoires in cytomegalovirus infection. TCRdb re-derived calls from the reads in MiXCR, one entry per CDR3 protein. The repertoire holds hundreds of thousands of distinct CDR3 sequences, with 15% to 20% as singletons. Sample: PBMCs. Source of these receptors: a human donor in good health (CMV status not recorded). Some clones in this sample may be carry-over from other donors' samples.

This chain joins TRBV12-3 or TRBV12-4 and TRBJ1-2, with no clear D. The CDR3 runs 12 residues. Deletions cut 3 bases from V and 7 bases from J, with 9 bases between. CDR3: CASSFSRIGYTF. CDR3 DNA: TGTGCCAGCAGTTTTTCGAGAATTGGCTACACCTTC.

The chain has TRBV7-9 and TRBJ2-3; 9 bases fit TRBD2. Germline trimming cut 4 bases from V and 4 bases from J; bases unmatched to any gene: 6. CDR1 and CDR2 from the germline V gene are SEHNR and FQNEAQ (reference sequence). This CDR3 is 15 amino acids long. CDR3 sequence: CASSSGAGGADTQYF. The DNA for the CDR3 is TGTGCCAGCAGCTCTGGAGCGGGGGGCGCAGATACGCAGTATTTT.

The rearrangement links TRBV29-1 to TRBJ2-3; 7 positions agree with TRBD1. J lost 8 bases, V lost 3 bases, and 8 bases had no gene match. Germline-derived CDR1 and CDR2 are SQVTM and ANQGSEA. This CDR3 is 13 amino acids long. As DNA, the CDR3 is TGCAGCGTTGACGCGACAGGGAGTGTTACGCAGTATTTT. Translating it yields CSVDATGSVTQYF.